The 8 T cell receptor beta chains in this list originate from one sample, sequenced in a study of blood T cell repertoires in COVID-19. Data came from immunoSEQ multiplex PCR; TCRdb stores just in-frame clones and leaves some out. The table records about 260,000 clones, 88% of them present only once. Sequences were obtained from PBMCs or T cells enriched from blood (not recorded which). All receptors derive from a woman in her thirties or forties with acute COVID-19.

V is TRBV5-4 and J is TRBJ1-1; 10 bases line up with TRBD1. This CDR3 has 16 residues. The V and J ends lost 0 bases and 5 bases, in that order; junction bases with no gene match: 7. Germline V gene lookup returns CDR1 SGHNT and CDR2 YYREEE (reference sequence). The CDR3 region has the DNA TGTGCCAGCAGCTTGGCCGGGACAGGGGTGAGAACTGAAGCTTTCTTT. Translating gives CASSLAGTGVRTEAFF.

The rearrangement links TRBV7-6 to TRBJ1-1; no reliable D call. The CDR3 spans 15 residues. V was clipped by 1 base and J by 1 base, with 10 bases between them. From germline, CDR1 is SGHVS and CDR2 FNYEAQ. This CDR3 is CASSLDGRQNTEAFF. CDR3 coding DNA: TGTGCCAGCAGCTTAGATGGCAGGCAGAACACTGAAGCTTTCTTT.

The J gene is TRBJ1-1, the V gene TRBV11-3; TRBD1 agrees at 7 bases. Germline V gene data show CDR1 as SGHNT and CDR2 as YENEEA. The length of the CDR3 is 13 residues. V gave up 1 base and J gave up 11 bases; unmatched junction bases: 7. The CDR3 protein is CASSLVGGSKAFF. The CDR3 bases are TGTGCCAGCAGCTTAGTAGGGGGCAGTAAGGCTTTCTTT.

V is TRBV28 and J is TRBJ1-2; 7 bases fit TRBD1. This CDR3 is built from 17 residues. Looked up from germline, CDR1 is MDHEN and CDR2 is SYDVKM. V shed 4 bases, J shed 4 bases, and the junction held 15 bases outside the gene matches. The CDR3, as DNA: TGTGCCAGCAGTTCCCTGGGGGACAGCCGACTCCTCTATGGCTACACCTTC. Translation: CASSSLGDSRLLYGYTF.

The chain recombines TRBV7-3 with TRBJ2-1; the match to TRBD2 covers 10 bases. The V and J ends lost 3 bases and 7 bases, in that order; junction bases with no gene match: 6. The CDR3 contains 15 residues. The germline V gene has CDR1 SGHTA and CDR2 FQGTGA. This CDR3 is CASSFGLAGVNEQFF. The CDR3 DNA reads TGTGCCAGCAGCTTCGGCCTAGCGGGAGTTAATGAGCAGTTCTTC. Variable domain in full (rest from reference TRBV7-3 and TRBJ2-1): GAGVSQTPSNKVTEKGKYVELRCDPISGHTALYWYRQSLGQGPEFLIYFQGTGAADDSGLPNDRFFAVRPEGSVSTLKIQRTERGDSAVYLCASSFGLAGVNEQFFGPGTRLTVL.

This chain connects TRBV6-2 or TRBV6-3 to TRBJ1-5; perhaps TRBD1 as D (5 bases). In germline, CDR1 is MNHEY, CDR2 SVGEGT. The V and J ends lost 1 base and 5 bases respectively, with 9 bases between them. This CDR3 has 14 residues. CDR3: CASSYWAGDQPQHF. The CDR3, as DNA: TGTGCCAGCAGTTACTGGGCGGGGGATCAGCCCCAGCATTTT.

This CDR3 is CASSQVSSGSTTDTQYF. The CDR3 DNA is TGTGCCAGCAGCCAAGTTTCTAGCGGGAGTACCACAGATACGCAGTATTTT. J is TRBJ2-3 and V is TRBV4-2; TRBD2 aligns across 10 bases. The V gene's germline CDR1 is LGHNA and CDR2 YNFKEQ. The CDR3 has 17 residues. Unmatched junction bases numbered 6, after V lost 1 base and J lost 2 bases.

The rearrangement uses TRBV3-1 (or the pseudogene TRBV3-2) and TRBJ2-5; TRBD2 is a possible D gene (5 bases). This CDR3 is built from 14 residues. Germline lookup yields CDR1 LGHDT and CDR2 YNNKEL (reference sequence). Trimming left V 6 bases short and J 5 bases short, with 16 bases between. Here the CDR3 reads CASSNPAGGETQYF. The CDR3 DNA follows: TGTGCCAGCAGTAATCCCGCGGGTGGGGAGACCCAGTACTTC.